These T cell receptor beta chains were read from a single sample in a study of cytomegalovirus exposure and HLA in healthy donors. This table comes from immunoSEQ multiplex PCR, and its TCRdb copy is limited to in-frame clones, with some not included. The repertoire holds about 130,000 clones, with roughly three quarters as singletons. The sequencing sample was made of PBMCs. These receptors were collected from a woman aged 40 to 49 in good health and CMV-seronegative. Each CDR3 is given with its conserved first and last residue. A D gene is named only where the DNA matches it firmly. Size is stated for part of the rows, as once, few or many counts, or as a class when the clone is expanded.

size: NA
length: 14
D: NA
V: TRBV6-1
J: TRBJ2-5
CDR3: CASSYEGVQETQYF
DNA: TGTGCCAGCAGCTACGAGGGGGTTCAAGAGACCCAGTACTTC

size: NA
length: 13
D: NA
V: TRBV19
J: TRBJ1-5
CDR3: CASTLRGGTPQHF
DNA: TGTGCCAGTACCCTAAGGGGGGGGACGCCCCAGCATTTT

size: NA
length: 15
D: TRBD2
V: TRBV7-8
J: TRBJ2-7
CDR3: CASSRGTSGTYEQYF
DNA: TGTGCCAGCAGCCGCGGGACTAGCGGTACCTACGAGCAGTACTTC

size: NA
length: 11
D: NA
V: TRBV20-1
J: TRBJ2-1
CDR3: CSAPRLDEQFF
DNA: TGCAGTGCTCCGCGACTTGATGAGCAGTTCTTC

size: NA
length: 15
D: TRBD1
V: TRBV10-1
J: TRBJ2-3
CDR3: CASSEGTASTDTQYF
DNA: TGCGCCAGCAGTGAAGGGACAGCTAGCACAGATACGCAGTATTTT

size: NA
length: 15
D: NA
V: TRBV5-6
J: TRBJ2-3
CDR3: CASRFTGTLPDTQYF
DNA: TGTGCCAGCAGGTTTACCGGGACTCTCCCAGATACGCAGTATTTT

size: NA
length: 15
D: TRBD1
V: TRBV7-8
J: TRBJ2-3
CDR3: CASQPTGGGTDTQYF
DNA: TGTGCCAGCCAACCGACAGGGGGCGGCACAGATACGCAGTATTTT

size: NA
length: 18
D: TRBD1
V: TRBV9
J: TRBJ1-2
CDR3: CASSVSSTAIQGANGYTF
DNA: TGTGCCAGCAGCGTCTCCAGTACGGCCATACAGGGGGCGAACGGCTACACCTTC

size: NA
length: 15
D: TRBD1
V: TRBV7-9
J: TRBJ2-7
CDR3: CSSSLPGQFLHEQYF
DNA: TGTTCCAGCAGCCTTCCGGGACAGTTCCTCCACGAGCAGTACTTC

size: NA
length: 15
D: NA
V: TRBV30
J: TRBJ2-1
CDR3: CAWSVGHSSYNEQFF
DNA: TGTGCCTGGAGTGTGGGACATAGCTCCTACAATGAGCAGTTCTTC

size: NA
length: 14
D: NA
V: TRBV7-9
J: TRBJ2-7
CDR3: CASSLAGASGEQYF
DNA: TGTGCCAGCAGCTTAGCGGGAGCTTCGGGAGAGCAGTACTTC

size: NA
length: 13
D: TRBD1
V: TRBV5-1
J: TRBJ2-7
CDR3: CASSWDRVYEQYF
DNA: TGCGCCAGCAGCTGGGACAGGGTCTACGAGCAGTACTTC

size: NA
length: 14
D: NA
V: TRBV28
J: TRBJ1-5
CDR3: CASSNRAVEQPQHF
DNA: TGTGCCAGCAGTAACAGGGCTGTGGAGCAGCCCCAGCATTTT

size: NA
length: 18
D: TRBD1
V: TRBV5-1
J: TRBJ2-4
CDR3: CASSCAGTGWVAKNSQYF
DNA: TGCGCCAGCAGCTGCGCCGGGACAGGGTGGGTAGCCAAAAACAGTCAGTACTTC

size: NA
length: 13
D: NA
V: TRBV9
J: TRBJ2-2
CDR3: CASSAGYTGELFF
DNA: TGTGCCAGCAGCGCGGGGTACACCGGGGAGCTGTTTTTT

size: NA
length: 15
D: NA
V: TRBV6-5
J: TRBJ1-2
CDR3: CASSYSAGPLYGYTF
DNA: TGTGCCAGCAGTTACTCCGCAGGGCCTCTCTATGGCTACACCTTC

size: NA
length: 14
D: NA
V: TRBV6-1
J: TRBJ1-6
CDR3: CASSTWRDNSPLHF
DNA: TGTGCCAGCAGTACGTGGAGGGATAATTCACCCCTCCACTTT

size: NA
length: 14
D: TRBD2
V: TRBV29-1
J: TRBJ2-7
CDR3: CSVGGLAGALEQYF
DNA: TGCAGCGTTGGGGGACTAGCGGGAGCACTCGAGCAGTACTTC

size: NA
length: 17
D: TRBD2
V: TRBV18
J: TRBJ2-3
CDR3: CASSPPSSSGRTDTQYF
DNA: TGTGCCAGCTCACCACCGTCTTCTAGCGGGAGGACAGATACGCAGTATTTT

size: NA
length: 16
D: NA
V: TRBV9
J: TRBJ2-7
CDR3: CASSVTDGGGYYEQYF
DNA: TGTGCCAGCAGCGTAACCGACGGAGGAGGGTACTACGAGCAGTACTTC

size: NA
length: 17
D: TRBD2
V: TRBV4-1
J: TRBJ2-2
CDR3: CASSQDRLAGAVGELFF
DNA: TGCGCCAGCAGCCAAGATCGGCTAGCGGGAGCGGTGGGGGAGCTGTTTTTT

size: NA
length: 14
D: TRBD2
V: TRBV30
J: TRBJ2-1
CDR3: CAWSTSGGAGEQFF
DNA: TGTGCCTGGAGTACTAGCGGGGGGGCGGGTGAGCAGTTCTTC

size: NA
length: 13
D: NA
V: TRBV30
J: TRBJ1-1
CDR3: CAWSAQGGTEAFF
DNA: TGTGCCTGGAGTGCCCAGGGCGGCACTGAAGCTTTCTTT

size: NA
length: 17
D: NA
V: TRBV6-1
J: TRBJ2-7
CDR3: CASSEYEGSSGLYEQYF
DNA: TGTGCCAGCAGTGAATATGAGGGCAGCTCGGGCCTCTACGAGCAGTACTTC

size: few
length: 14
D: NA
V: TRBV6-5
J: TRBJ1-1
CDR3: CASSLRGLGTEAFF
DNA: TGTGCCAGCAGTCTGAGGGGGTTGGGAACTGAAGCTTTCTTT

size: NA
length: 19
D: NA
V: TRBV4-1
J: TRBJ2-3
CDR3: CASSQDLGTPFPSTDTQYF
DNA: TGCGCCAGCAGCCAAGATCTTGGGACACCTTTTCCTAGCACAGATACGCAGTATTTT

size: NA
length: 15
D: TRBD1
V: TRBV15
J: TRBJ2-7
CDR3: CATSTRGGQGGEQYF
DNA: TGTGCCACCAGCACCAGGGGGGGACAGGGGGGCGAGCAGTACTTC

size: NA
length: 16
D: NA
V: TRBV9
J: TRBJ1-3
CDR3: CASSVSPGVAGNTIYF
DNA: TGTGCCAGCAGCGTATCCCCCGGGGTTGCTGGAAACACCATATATTTT

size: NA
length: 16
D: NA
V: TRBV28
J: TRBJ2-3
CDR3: CASSSSGGYGTDTQYF
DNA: TGTGCCAGCAGTTCATCCGGGGGATACGGCACAGATACGCAGTATTTT

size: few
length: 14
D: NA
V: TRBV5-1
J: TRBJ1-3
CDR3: CASSPEASGNTIYF
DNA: TGCGCCAGCAGCCCGGAGGCCTCTGGAAACACCATATATTTT

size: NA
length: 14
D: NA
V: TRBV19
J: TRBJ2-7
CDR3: CATSTFTGTYEQYF
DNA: TGTGCCACCTCAACCTTTACAGGAACCTACGAGCAGTACTTC

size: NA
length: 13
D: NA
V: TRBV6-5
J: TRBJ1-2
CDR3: CASSPRARYGYTF
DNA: TGTGCCAGCAGTCCGAGGGCGCGTTATGGCTACACCTTC

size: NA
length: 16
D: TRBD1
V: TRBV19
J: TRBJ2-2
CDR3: CASTNSGQWNTGELFF
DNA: TGTGCCAGTACTAACTCGGGACAGTGGAACACCGGGGAGCTGTTTTTT

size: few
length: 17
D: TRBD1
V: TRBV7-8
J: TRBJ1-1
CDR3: CASSLEYVGQLNTEAFF
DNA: TGTGCCAGCAGCTTAGAGTATGTGGGACAGTTGAACACTGAAGCTTTCTTT

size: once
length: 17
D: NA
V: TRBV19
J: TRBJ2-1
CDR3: CASSIYTGASSYNEQFF
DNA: TGTGCCAGTAGTATCTATACGGGTGCCAGCTCCTACAATGAGCAGTTCTTC

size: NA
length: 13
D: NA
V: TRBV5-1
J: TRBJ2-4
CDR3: CASSLGQQNIQYF
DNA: TGCGCCAGCAGCTTGGGACAGCAAAACATTCAGTACTTC

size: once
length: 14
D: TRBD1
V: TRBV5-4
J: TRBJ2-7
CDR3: CASSFGTGAYEQYF
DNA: TGTGCCAGCAGCTTCGGGACAGGAGCCTACGAGCAGTACTTC

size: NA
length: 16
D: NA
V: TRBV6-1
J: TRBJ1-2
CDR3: CASSEVVERGGYGYTF
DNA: TGTGCCAGCAGTGAAGTCGTGGAAAGGGGGGGCTATGGCTACACCTTC

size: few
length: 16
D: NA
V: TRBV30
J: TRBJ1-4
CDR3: CAWSPLQGMSHEKLFF
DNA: TGTGCCTGGAGCCCCTTGCAGGGGATGAGCCATGAAAAACTGTTTTTT

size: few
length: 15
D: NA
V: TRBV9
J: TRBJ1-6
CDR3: CASSETGHLNSPLHF
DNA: TGTGCCAGCAGCGAAACAGGGCACCTCAATTCACCCCTCCACTTT

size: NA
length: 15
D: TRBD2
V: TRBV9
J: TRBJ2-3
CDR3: CASSVGGGITDTQYF
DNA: TGTGCCAGCAGCGTAGGGGGGGGGATCACAGATACGCAGTATTTT

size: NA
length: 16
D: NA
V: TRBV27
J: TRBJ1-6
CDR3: CASKTTWEEYNSPLHF
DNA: TGTGCCAGCAAAACCACATGGGAGGAGTATAATTCACCCCTCCACTTT